This TCR beta chain was sequenced in a study of CD8 T cells in Susac syndrome. RNA in amounts of roughly 0.5 to 1 ug was reverse transcribed with random hexamers. Via MiXCR, TCRdb re-called the immunoSEQ multiplex PCR reads, giving one row per CDR3 protein. The profile shows fewer than 300,000 distinct CDR3 sequences, 80% to 90% of them singletons. V was cut by 0 bases and J by 4 bases, with 1 base left in between. This CDR3 has 12 residues. Per the germline V gene, CDR1 is LGHNT and CDR2 is FRNRAP. Negative isolation yielded the CD8+ and CD4+ T cells, while FACS enriched the TEMRA cells. In its sample, this clonotype was seen a few times.

Sequenced: CD8+ T cells from PBMCs. The rearrangement uses TRBV12-5 and TRBJ2-1; D unresolved. This TCR came from a human donor with multiple sclerosis. The CDR3 sequence is CASGLVYNEQFF. CDR3 in DNA: TGTGCTAGTGGTTTGGTTTACAATGAGCAGTTCTTC. The whole variable domain, remainder taken from reference TRBV12-5 and TRBJ2-1, is DARVTQTPRHKVTEMGQEVTMRCQPILGHNTVFWYRQTMMQGLELLAYFRNRAPLDDSGMPKDRFSAEMPDATLATLKIQPSEPRDSAVYFCASGLVYNEQFFGPGTRLTVL.